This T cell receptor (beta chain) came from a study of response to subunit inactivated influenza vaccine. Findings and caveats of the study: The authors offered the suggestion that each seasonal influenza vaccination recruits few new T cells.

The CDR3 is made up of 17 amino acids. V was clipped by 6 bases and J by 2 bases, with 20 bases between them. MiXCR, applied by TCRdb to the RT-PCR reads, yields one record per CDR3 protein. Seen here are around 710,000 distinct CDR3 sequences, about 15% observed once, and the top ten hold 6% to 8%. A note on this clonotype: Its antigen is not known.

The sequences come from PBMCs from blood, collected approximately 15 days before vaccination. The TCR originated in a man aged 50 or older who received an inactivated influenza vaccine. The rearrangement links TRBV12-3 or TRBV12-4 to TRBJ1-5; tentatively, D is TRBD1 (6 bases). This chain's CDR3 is CASRGGREGRGNQPQHF. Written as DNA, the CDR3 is TGTGCCAGCAGGGGGGGCAGGGAGGGTAGGGGCAATCAGCCCCAGCATTTT.